The 15 T cell receptor beta chains listed next were all sequenced from one sample in a study of PD-1 blockade in classical Hodgkin lymphoma. The data were produced by immunoSEQ multiplex PCR, yet TCRdb's version contains in-frame clones alone and is incomplete. The sample carries some 70,000 clones, over 85% recorded once. Time point reported: newly diagnosed, previously untreated cHL patient sample. The sequencing input was peripheral blood mononuclear cells (PBMCs). The receptor source for this set is a human donor with classical Hodgkin lymphoma.

The rearrangement uses TRBV9 and TRBJ2-2; D is possibly TRBD1 (5 bases). Trimming left V 6 bases short and J 1 base short, with 16 bases between. CDR1 and CDR2 from the germline V gene are SGDLS and YYNGEE. This CDR3 region has 16 residues. CDR3 amino acids: CASTPDQGGNTGELFF. Written as DNA, the CDR3 is TGTGCCAGCACCCCAGACCAGGGTGGGAACACCGGGGAGCTGTTTTTT.

The chain is built from TRBV5-8 and TRBJ1-1; weak D call: TRBD1 (6 bases). The CDR3 loop spans 14 amino acids. CDR1 and CDR2 (germline): SGHTS, YDEGEE. V was shortened by 3 bases and J by 4 bases, with 13 bases between the two germline ends. The CDR3 sequence is CASSWLGGGTEAFF. Written as DNA, the CDR3 is TGTGCCAGCAGCTGGTTAGGGGGAGGCACTGAAGCTTTCTTT.

The rearrangement joins TRBV18 to TRBJ2-1, with TRBD2 matching 8 bases. Looked up from germline, CDR1 is KGHSH and CDR2 is LQKENI. The V segment lost 3 bases and the J segment 4 bases; nucleotides outside the gene matches: 5. This CDR3 has 15 amino acids. In DNA, the CDR3 is TGTGCCAGCTCACCTCTAGCGGGCTTTTACAATGAGCAGTTCTTC. Translation: CASSPLAGFYNEQFF.

The gene calls are TRBV28 and TRBJ1-2; maybe TRBD1 (6 bases). The CDR3 extends over 14 amino acids. Germline assignment: CDR1 MDHEN and CDR2 SYDVKM. Trimming removed 7 bases from V and 7 bases from J, with 19 bases in between. The CDR3 spells CASTGGSLPLGYTF. CDR3 in DNA: TGTGCCAGCACCGGGGGCAGTCTTCCCCTTGGCTACACCTTC.

With respect to this clone: One end of the junction does not line up with germline, which may come from a read error. Other DNA sequences within the sample encode an identical CDR3. The chain joins TRBV28 to TRBJ1-2; a possible D gene is TRBD1 (6 bases). The CDR3 spans 16 residues. Per the germline V gene, CDR1 is MDHEN and CDR2 is SYDVKM. Here the CDR3 DNA reads TGTGCCAGCAGTTTTTACCCCGACAGGTTAGACTATGGCTACACCTTT. It translates to CASSFYPDRLDYGYTF.

The chain recombines TRBV5-1 with TRBJ1-6, with 9 bases fitting TRBD1. Germline V gene sequence: CDR1 SGHRS, CDR2 YFSETQ. V was clipped by 4 bases and J by 5 bases; unmatched bases: 7. This CDR3 is 16 amino acids long. The CDR3 region has the DNA TGCGCCAGCAGCCCCGGACAGGGGCGAAATAATTCACCCCTCCACTTT. The encoded protein is CASSPGQGRNNSPLHF.

The CDR3 DNA sequence: TGTGCCAGCAGTTCCCCAGTATCCGGTGAGCAGTTCTTC. Translating it yields CASSSPVSGEQFF. The V and J genes are TRBV27 and TRBJ2-1; D is uncertain. CDR3 length: 13 amino acids. The V end lost 4 bases, the J end lost 9 bases, and 13 bases lay between the germline ends. Germline-derived CDR1 and CDR2 are MNHEY and SMNVEV (reference sequence).

The genes are TRBV4-3 and TRBJ1-2, with no clear D. V was clipped by 0 bases and J by 4 bases, with 9 bases between them. The CDR3 loop spans 14 amino acids. The germline V gene encodes CDR1 LGHNA and CDR2 YSLEER. CDR3 protein: CASSQDHTSYGYTF. CDR3 sequence (DNA): TGCGCCAGCAGCCAAGATCACACTTCCTATGGCTACACCTTC.

The rearrangement joins TRBV5-4 to TRBJ1-2; perhaps TRBD1 as D (6 bases). The V end lost 3 bases, the J end lost 8 bases, and 14 bases lay between the germline ends. CDR3 length: 13 residues. Germline lookup yields CDR1 SGHNT and CDR2 YYREEE (reference sequence). This chain's CDR3 is CASSWRGGQGYTF. The CDR3 nucleotides read TGTGCCAGCAGCTGGCGCGGGGGGCAGGGCTACACCTTC.

The rearrangement links TRBV2 to TRBJ1-2; TRBD1 matches at 9 bases. This CDR3 region has 14 residues. Looked up from germline, CDR1 is SNHLY and CDR2 is FYNNEI. The trim removed 6 bases at V and 7 bases at J, leaving 9 bases unmatched. The CDR3: CASSQRGQGSGYTF. The DNA of the CDR3 is TGTGCCAGCAGCCAAAGGGGACAGGGAAGTGGCTACACCTTC.

V is TRBV7-9 and J is TRBJ2-7; D is ambiguous. CDR1 is SEHNR and CDR2 is FQNEAQ in the germline V gene (reference sequence). This CDR3 comprises 12 residues. V lost 5 bases and J lost 5, with 10 bases in between. The CDR3: CASSLGRDEQYF. The CDR3 region has the DNA TGTGCCAGCAGCCTAGGACGGGACGAGCAGTACTTC.

This clone was found a few times. This rearrangement joins TRBV19 to TRBJ1-6; TRBD1 is a possible D gene (5 bases). The CDR3 is 13 amino acids. Per the germline V gene, CDR1 is LNHDA and CDR2 is SQIVND (reference sequence). The V end lost 5 bases, the J end lost 11 bases, and 13 bases lay between the germline ends. The CDR3 sequence is CASSFLGDTPLHF. The CDR3 DNA reads as TGTGCCAGTAGTTTTCTAGGGGATACACCCCTCCACTTT.

The chain recombines TRBV10-1 with TRBJ1-1; tentative D call: TRBD1 (6 bases). CDR1 and CDR2 from the germline V gene are WNHNN and SYGVQD (reference sequence). The V and J ends lost 6 bases and 0 bases respectively, with 14 bases between them. The CDR3 sequence is 15 residues long. The CDR3 region has the DNA TGCGCCAGCAGCGCAGGACAGCTCATGAACACTGAAGCTTTCTTT. Translating it yields CASSAGQLMNTEAFF.

The chain carries TRBV7-2 and TRBJ1-2; TRBD1 aligns across 10 bases. The junction had 9 bases not matched to a gene; V was cut back by 4 bases and J by 1 base. The CDR3 is made up of 17 amino acids. Germline assignment: CDR1 SGHTA and CDR2 FQGNSA. The CDR3 region is CASSSRDRGRLNYGYTF. The CDR3 DNA reads TGTGCCAGCAGCTCGAGGGACAGGGGAAGGCTTAACTATGGCTACACCTTC.

This chain connects TRBV9 to TRBJ2-2, with 7 bases matching TRBD1. Germline-derived CDR1 and CDR2 are SGDLS and YYNGEE. Germline trimming cut 5 bases from V and 5 bases from J; bases unmatched to any gene: 3. The CDR3 loop spans 13 amino acids. In DNA form, the CDR3 reads TGTGCCAGCAGTCAACAGGGGACCGGGGAGCTGTTTTTT. This sequence encodes CASSQQGTGELFF.